The following is a T cell receptor (beta chain) sequence with its context. The antigen is unknown. The sample holds other DNA sequences that translate to the same CDR3. This specimen belongs to a study of CD8+ T cells in alopecia areata. Study background: The drug, oral tofacitinib, was given to treated patients at 5 to 10 mg twice daily.

Obtained from alopecia areata patients were lesional scalp punch biopsies along with peripheral blood. There are 14 residues in the CDR3. With 3 bases removed from V and 5 bases from J, the gap between germline ends came to 13 bases. CDR1 is MNHEY and CDR2 is SVGAGI in the germline V gene. Notes on the study in general: Lesional scalp exceeded normal scalp in clonality, especially in alopecia totalis/universalis. Normal skin contains resident alphabeta T cells, and these are also sequenced in scalp samples.

Once RNA had been extracted, it was reverse transcribed into cDNA to act as the sequencing template. Sequenced by immunoSEQ multiplex PCR; TCRdb stores in-frame clones only, minus some. The profile covers more than 200,000 clones, with roughly two thirds appearing a single time and 1% to 1.5% taken by the ten largest. This sequence joins TRBV6-5 and TRBJ1-1; TRBD1 is a possible D gene (5 bases). The sequences come from CD4+ T cells sorted from blood, collected at week 0. The TCR sequence derives from a human donor with alopecia areata. This chain's CDR3 is CASSYSRGRTEAFF. CDR3 coding DNA: TGTGCCAGCAGTTATTCGCGGGGGAGGACTGAAGCTTTCTTT.